This is a list of T cell receptor beta chains from one sample in a study of Ad26.COV2.S vaccination and SARS-CoV-2 variants. Profiled with immunoSEQ multiplex PCR; TCRdb holds only in-frame clones, not every one. The sample lists approximately 410,000 clones, more than 75% occurring once. The starting material was peripheral blood, obtained in a trial of Ad26.COV2.S vaccine versus placebo. The receptors shown here come from a person aged 18-60 years who received the Ad26.COV2.S COVID-19 vaccine or a placebo. The CDR3 runs from the conserved cysteine through the conserved F or W. The D gene is left open where the match is weak. Clone size appears in some rows only: once, few, many, or a class for an expanded clone.

TRBV11-2	once	TRBD1	TRBJ1-4	CASSLAPAGGFEKLFF	TGTGCCAGCAGCTTAGCCCCTGCAGGGGGCTTTGAAAAACTGTTTTTT
TRBV19	NA	NA	TRBJ1-6	CASRMAGAPGALHF	TGTGCCAGCCGAATGGCCGGGGCCCCAGGGGCCCTCCACTTT
TRBV19	NA	NA	TRBJ2-3	CASSAGGRSTDTQYF	TGTGCCAGCTCGGCAGGAGGTCGTAGCACAGATACGCAGTATTTT
TRBV6-1	NA	NA	TRBJ2-5	CASSDMPDQETQYF	TGTGCCAGCAGTGATATGCCGGACCAAGAGACCCAGTACTTC
TRBV4-2	once	TRBD2	TRBJ2-3	CASSQRGGVTDTQYF	TGTGCCAGCAGCCAACGGGGGGGAGTCACAGATACGCAGTATTTT
TRBV11-2	NA	TRBD1	TRBJ2-7	CASSRTGVIDPYF	TGTGCCAGCAGCCGGACAGGGGTAATTGACCCGTACTTC
TRBV5-8	NA	NA	TRBJ2-3	CASSLEVYTQYF	TGTGCCAGCAGCTTGGAGGTTTATACGCAGTATTTT
TRBV7-3	NA	NA	TRBJ2-2	CASSIQGGTGELFF	TGTGCCAGCAGCATACAGGGCGGCACCGGGGAGCTGTTTTTT
TRBV28	NA	TRBD1	TRBJ1-4	CASSLNRQGVEKLFF	TGTGCCAGCAGTCTGAACCGACAGGGTGTGGAAAAACTGTTTTTT
TRBV11-2	NA	NA	TRBJ2-5	CASSLDPWGSQETQYF	TGTGCCAGCAGCTTAGATCCTTGGGGATCACAAGAGACCCAGTACTTC
TRBV9	NA	NA	TRBJ2-5	CASSVDGATGTQYF	TGTGCCAGCAGCGTAGACGGGGCGACCGGGACCCAGTACTTC
TRBV7-9	NA	TRBD2	TRBJ2-5	CASSTRTSGGARETQYF	TGTGCCAGCAGCACCCGGACTAGCGGGGGGGCAAGAGAGACCCAGTACTTC
TRBV10-3	NA	TRBD1	TRBJ2-7	CAISEPDRANSYEQYF	TGTGCCATCAGTGAGCCAGACAGGGCTAATTCCTACGAGCAGTACTTC
TRBV28	once	NA	TRBJ1-6	CASSRTAVSSYNSPLHF	TGTGCCAGCAGTCGTACGGCAGTTAGCTCCTATAATTCACCCCTCCACTTT
TRBV7-9	NA	TRBD1	TRBJ1-1	CASSLSGGRDPEAFF	TGTGCCAGCAGCTTGTCAGGGGGGCGCGATCCTGAAGCTTTCTTT
TRBV4-3	NA	NA	TRBJ2-6	CASSRDRISSGANVLTF	TGCGCCAGCAGCCGCGACAGGATAAGCTCTGGGGCCAACGTCCTGACTTTC
TRBV12-5	NA	NA	TRBJ2-1	CASSGLVDNEQFF	TGTGCTAGTTCGGGATTGGTAGACAATGAGCAGTTCTTC
TRBV6-5	NA	NA	TRBJ2-3	CAPSERRGGTDTQYF	TGTGCCCCATCCGAGAGGAGGGGAGGCACAGATACGCAGTATTTT
TRBV5-8	NA	NA	TRBJ1-5	CASSLATGNQPQHF	TGTGCCAGCAGCTTGGCAACAGGGAATCAGCCCCAGCATTTT
TRBV4-3	NA	NA	TRBJ2-2	CASSHLNERELFF	TGCGCCAGCAGCCACCTCAACGAAAGGGAGCTGTTTTTT
TRBV7-2	once	NA	TRBJ2-7	CASSSQGSSYEQYF	TGTGCCAGCAGCTCTCAGGGGAGCTCCTACGAGCAGTACTTC
TRBV4-1	few	NA	TRBJ1-6	CASSQMGTGDSPLHF	TGCGCCAGCAGCCAAATGGGGACTGGGGATTCACCCCTCCACTTT
TRBV28	NA	NA	TRBJ1-4	CASRRTPGQENEKLFF	TGTGCCAGCAGGCGCACGCCGGGACAAGAAAATGAAAAACTGTTTTTT
TRBV5-1	NA	NA	TRBJ1-4	CASSLEAGVGEKLFF	TGCGCCAGCAGCTTGGAGGCGGGGGTAGGTGAAAAACTGTTTTTT
TRBV24-1	few	TRBD1	TRBJ1-1	CATSDSGQGANTEAFF	TGTGCCACCAGTGATTCCGGACAGGGAGCGAACACTGAAGCTTTCTTT
TRBV6-6	NA	NA	TRBJ1-5	CASSYSSQGNQPQHF	TGTGCCAGCAGTTACTCGAGCCAGGGAAATCAGCCCCAGCATTTT
TRBV27	NA	NA	TRBJ1-5	CASSFLIGPGQINQPQHF	TGTGCCAGCAGTTTCCTTATCGGCCCCGGACAAATCAATCAGCCCCAGCATTTT
TRBV28	NA	NA	TRBJ1-1	CASSTPGDSFTLTEAFF	TGTGCCAGCAGTACTCCCGGGGATTCCTTTACCCTCACTGAAGCTTTCTTT
TRBV20-1	NA	NA	TRBJ1-2	CSAYRGYTF	TGCAGTGCCTACCGGGGCTACACCTTC
TRBV4-1	NA	TRBD2	TRBJ2-4	CASSQISGVKNIQYF	TGCGCCAGCAGCCAGATTAGCGGGGTCAAAAACATTCAGTACTTC